These 11 T cell receptor beta chains were all obtained from the same sample, sequenced in a study of tumor-infiltrating lymphocytes in oesophageal squamous cell carcinoma. One entry per CDR3 protein, called by TCRdb with MiXCR from the PCR reads. The data show about 23,000 distinct CDR3 sequences, roughly 35% seen once. The sample was esophageal tumor tissue. The receptor set was obtained from a male donor with esophageal squamous cell carcinoma.

This clonotype was picked up a small number of times. The rearrangement links TRBV7-8 to TRBJ2-5; 11 nucleotides line up with TRBD2. The J call may be faulty, since TRBJ2-1 better matches the DNA end. CDR1 and CDR2 from the germline V gene are SGHVS and FQNEAQ. The CDR3 consists of 15 residues. CDR3 DNA: TGTGCCAGCAGCTTAGTAGCGGGAGGGCCAAATGAGCAGTTCTTC. This gives the protein CASSLVAGGPNEQFF.

This clonotype was detected many times. This chain joins TRBV7-9 and TRBJ2-2; 13 bases align to TRBD2. The ends lost 6 bases at V and 0 bases at J; junction bases unmatched: 4. The V gene's germline CDR1 is SEHNR and CDR2 FQNEAQ (reference sequence). CDR3 size: 17 residues. For the CDR3, the DNA is TGTGCCAGCAGACCTACTAGCGGGGGGGCGAACACCGGGGAGCTGTTTTTT. This sequence encodes CASRPTSGGANTGELFF.

V and J are TRBV6-1 and TRBJ2-5; D gene ambiguous. Germline values: CDR1 MNHNS, CDR2 SASEGT. The V end was cut by 1 base, the J end by 1 base, with 10 bases between. CDR3 length: 15 amino acids. CDR3 residues: CASSEVGGAQETQYF. The DNA for the CDR3 is TGTGCCAGCAGTGAAGTGGGCGGAGCCCAAGAGACCCAGTACTTC.

By its share, this clonotype is medium-sized. The chain carries TRBV7-9 and TRBJ2-1; 8 positions agree with TRBD2. This CDR3 is 16 amino acids long. The germline V gene has CDR1 SEHNR and CDR2 FQNEAQ (reference sequence). V was clipped by 4 bases and J by 4 bases; unmatched bases: 9. For the CDR3, the DNA is TGTGCCAGCAGCTGGCCGGGACTAGAGACATACAATGAGCAGTTCTTC. This sequence encodes CASSWPGLETYNEQFF.

This chain connects TRBV10-2 to TRBJ2-7, with 11 bases aligning to TRBD2. The CDR3 is 16 residues long. Germline lookup yields CDR1 WSHSY and CDR2 SAAADI. V was clipped by 4 bases and J by 1 base; unmatched bases: 6. CDR3 DNA: TGCGCCAGCAGTGGGAATCTAGCGGGAGGATCCTACGAGCAGTACTTC. Encoded protein: CASSGNLAGGSYEQYF.

This clonotype was seen many times. The rearrangement links TRBV6-6 to TRBJ2-1; 9 bases are shared with TRBD2. Germline V gene data show CDR1 as MNHNY and CDR2 as SVGAGI (reference sequence). This CDR3 contains 17 residues. V was pared by 0 bases and J by 4 bases, with 7 bases of the junction left unmatched. The CDR3 nucleotides are TGTGCCAGCAGTTACTCTATAGCGGGAGCCCCATACAATGAGCAGTTCTTC. Translation: CASSYSIAGAPYNEQFF.

CDR3: CASSNPAGTGNTGELFF. The DNA for the CDR3 is TGTGCCAGCAGCAATCCCGCCGGGACAGGGAACACCGGGGAGCTGTTTTTT. The V gene is TRBV28, the J gene TRBJ2-2; the match to TRBD1 covers 8 bases. Germline lookup yields CDR1 MDHEN and CDR2 SYDVKM. V lost 6 bases, J lost 1 base, and 10 bases stayed unmatched. The CDR3 is 17 residues long.

The chain combines TRBV7-6 with TRBJ2-3; possibly TRBD1 for D (5 bases). The end of the DNA fits TRBJ2-1 better, so the J call may be wrong. Germline V gene sequence: CDR1 SGHVS, CDR2 FNYEAQ. This CDR3 is 11 amino acids long. Here the CDR3 reads CASSQGDTQFF. DNA for the CDR3: TGTGCCAGCAGCCAAGGGGATACGCAGTTCTTC.

This clonotype was counted many times. The gene calls are TRBV11-3 and TRBJ1-1, with a tentative D call TRBD1 (5 bases). The V and J ends lost 4 bases and 3 bases respectively, with 9 bases between them. This CDR3 comprises 13 residues. Germline loops: CDR1 SGHNT, CDR2 YENEEA. The CDR3 nucleotides read TGTGCCAGCAGCTATCGACAGCACACTGAAGCTTTCTTT. It yields the protein CASSYRQHTEAFF.

This clonotype was counted at least ten times. The V and J genes are TRBV6-1 and TRBJ2-3; 13 bases are shared with TRBD2. The CDR3 is 15 amino acids. Germline V gene sequence: CDR1 MNHNS, CDR2 SASEGT. Trimming took 7 bases from V and 1 from J; bases not matched to a gene: 2. CDR3 nucleotide sequence: TGTGCCAGCACTGGACTAGCGGGGGGCACAGATACGCAGTATTTT. Translating it yields CASTGLAGGTDTQYF.

This clonotype has ten or more counts. The conserved closing phenylalanine or tryptophan is absent in this CDR3, likely reflecting a read error. Because the CDR3's place on the DNA is in doubt, the DNA is left out and the CDR3 is given as listed by TCRdb. The chain uses TRBV7-9 and TRBJ2-6; no check of the table's D call, TRBD2, against the DNA was made. Germline lookup yields CDR1 SEHNR and CDR2 FQNEAQ (reference sequence). The CDR3 length is 8 residues, termini included. The CDR3: CASSLKGG.